This TCR beta chain was found in a study of T cell responses to AZD1222 COVID-19 vaccine. The method was immunoSEQ multiplex PCR; TCRdb's version includes in-frame clones alone and lacks a portion of them. The data show 100,000 to 150,000 clones, with 90% to 95% seen just once and roughly 7.2% held by the top ten. Trimming left V 2 bases short and J 0 bases short, with 11 bases between. The V gene's germline CDR1 is LNHDA and CDR2 SQIVND (reference sequence). This CDR3 spans 15 amino acids. The starting material was peripheral blood, obtained on day 0 of AZD1222 vaccination. This TCR was recovered from an adult in good health. The genes are TRBV19 and TRBJ2-7; no firm D call. CDR3 region: CASSISRSSSYEQYF. As DNA, the CDR3 is TGTGCCAGTAGTATAAGTCGCTCGAGCTCCTACGAGCAGTACTTC. The complete variable domain, with remaining parts taken from reference TRBV19 and TRBJ2-7, reads DGGITQSPKYLFRKEGQNVTLSCEQNLNHDAMYWYRQDPGQGLRLIYYSQIVNDFQKGDIAEGYSVSREKKESFPLTVTSAQKNPTAFYLCASSISRSSSYEQYFGPGTRLTVT.